This T cell receptor beta chain originates from a study of cytomegalovirus exposure and HLA in healthy donors. PCR involved 60 Vbeta and 13 Jbeta primers. Some clones are missing from TCRdb's copy, which holds only in-frame ones; the method was immunoSEQ multiplex PCR. The table has 110,000 or so clones, around 76% seen once. Concerning this clone: No antigen is known for it.

The study's findings and limits: Several of the most significant clusters were apparently associated with common viral pathogens in a later analysis.

The CDR3 totals 17 residues. The V gene's germline CDR1 is SGHRS and CDR2 YFSETQ. Trimming took 0 bases from V and 7 from J; bases not matched to a gene: 11. The specimen sequenced was PBMCs. The sequence came from a man aged 50 to 60 in good health and CMV-seropositive. The chain links TRBV5-1 to TRBJ2-4; 9 bases align to TRBD1. The CDR3 DNA reads as TGCGCCAGCAGCTTGGTCCCACCGGGACAGGGACCGAACATTCAGTACTTC. It yields the protein CASSLVPPGQGPNIQYF.